The subject of this entry is one TCR beta chain. Its antigen is not identified. A second PCR, run for roughly 7 to 12 cycles, used a sample-barcoded 5' primer plus a J-beta primer mix. A single record per CDR3 protein comes from TCRdb applying MiXCR to the 5' RACE reads. This table has about 800,000 distinct CDR3 sequences, 25% appearing once. The data originate from a study of blood T cells in healthy people across ages. General study points: A roughly linear fall in TCR beta diversity per million T cells was seen with increasing age. Reliance upon unsorted PBMCs precluded definitive naive versus antigen-experienced comparison.

The CDR3 runs 15 residues. V was pared by 2 bases and J by 5 bases, with 15 bases between. Looked up from germline, CDR1 is MGHRA and CDR2 is YSYEKL. The same sample was also used in a study of T cells of mothers and their children.

This chain connects TRBV4-1 to TRBJ2-5; D uncertain. The TCR comes from a boy aged 5-17 years in good health. Material: blood. CDR3 sequence (DNA): TGCGCCAGCAGCCAAACGATGGCCTTCAGGGAGACCCAGTACTTC. Amino acids: CASSQTMAFRETQYF.